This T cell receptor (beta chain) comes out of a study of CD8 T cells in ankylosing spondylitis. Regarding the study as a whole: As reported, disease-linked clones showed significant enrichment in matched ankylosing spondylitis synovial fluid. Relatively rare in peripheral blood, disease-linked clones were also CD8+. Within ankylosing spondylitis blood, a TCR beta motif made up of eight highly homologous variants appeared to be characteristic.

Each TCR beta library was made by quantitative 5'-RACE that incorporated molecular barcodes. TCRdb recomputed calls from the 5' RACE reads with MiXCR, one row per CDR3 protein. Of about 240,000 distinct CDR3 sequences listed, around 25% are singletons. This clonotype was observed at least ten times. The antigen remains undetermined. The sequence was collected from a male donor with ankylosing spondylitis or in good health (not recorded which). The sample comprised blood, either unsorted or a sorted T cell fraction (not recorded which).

CDR3 nucleotide sequence: TGTGCCAGCAGTTTAGTGGGGAGCGAGCAGTACTTC. Translated: CASSLVGSEQYF. V and J are TRBV12-3 or TRBV12-4 and TRBJ2-7; tentatively, D is TRBD2 (5 bases). V was trimmed by 1 base and J by 6 bases, leaving 7 bases between them. The CDR3 covers 12 residues.